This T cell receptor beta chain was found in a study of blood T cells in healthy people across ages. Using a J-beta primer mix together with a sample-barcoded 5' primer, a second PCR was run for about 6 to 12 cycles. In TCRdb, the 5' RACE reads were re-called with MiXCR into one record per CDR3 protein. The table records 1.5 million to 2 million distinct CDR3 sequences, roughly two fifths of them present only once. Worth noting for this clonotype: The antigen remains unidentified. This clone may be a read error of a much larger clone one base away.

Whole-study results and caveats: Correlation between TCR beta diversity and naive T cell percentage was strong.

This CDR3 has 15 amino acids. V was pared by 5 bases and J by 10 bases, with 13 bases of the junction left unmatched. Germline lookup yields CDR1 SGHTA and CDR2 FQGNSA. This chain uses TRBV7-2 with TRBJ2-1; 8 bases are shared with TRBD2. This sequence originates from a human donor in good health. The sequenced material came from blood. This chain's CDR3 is CASSLTGGGIREQFF. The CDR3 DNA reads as TGTGCCAGCAGCCTCACCGGCGGGGGGATTCGGGAGCAGTTCTTC.